This T cell receptor (beta chain) originates from a study of blood T cell repertoires in COVID-19. For the study at large: Samples of COVID-19 (acute and convalescent) were obtained from the United States, Italy and Spain.

In germline, CDR1 is ENHRY, CDR2 SYGVKD. The CDR3 is 14 amino acids. V was clipped by 2 bases and J by 4 bases; unmatched bases: 1. Only in-frame clones appear in the TCRdb table, and some are missing; sequencing was by immunoSEQ multiplex PCR. Of 80,000 or so clones in the sample, around 83% were seen once. This clonotype was obtained from a man in his 60s with COVID-19, enrolled during active disease. The V gene is TRBV10-3, the J gene TRBJ1-5; 8 positions agree with TRBD1. Sequencing used peripheral blood. The CDR3: CAISEGDRNQPQHF. The CDR3 coding sequence is TGTGCCATCAGTGAGGGGGACAGGAATCAGCCCCAGCATTTT.